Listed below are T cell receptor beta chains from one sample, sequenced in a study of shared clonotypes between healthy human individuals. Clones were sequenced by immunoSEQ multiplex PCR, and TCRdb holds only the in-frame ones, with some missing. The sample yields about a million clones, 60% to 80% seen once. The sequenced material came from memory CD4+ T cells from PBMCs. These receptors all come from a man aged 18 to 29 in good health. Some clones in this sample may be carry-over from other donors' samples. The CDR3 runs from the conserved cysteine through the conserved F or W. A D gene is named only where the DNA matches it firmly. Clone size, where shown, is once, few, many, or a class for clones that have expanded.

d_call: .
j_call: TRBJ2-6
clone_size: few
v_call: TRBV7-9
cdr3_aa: CASSFPTSTNVLTF

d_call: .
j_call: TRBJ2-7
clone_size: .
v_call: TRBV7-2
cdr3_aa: CASSLRPGFDEQYF

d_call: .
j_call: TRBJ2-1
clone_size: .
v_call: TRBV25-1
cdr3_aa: CASSERRGSYNEQFF

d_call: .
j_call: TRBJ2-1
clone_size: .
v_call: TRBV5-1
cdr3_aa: CASSLALSGLNEQFF

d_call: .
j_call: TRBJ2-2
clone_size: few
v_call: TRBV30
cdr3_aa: CAWSWPGQVSNTGELFF

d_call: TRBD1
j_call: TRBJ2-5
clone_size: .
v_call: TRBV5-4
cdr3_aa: CASSQTGSETQYF

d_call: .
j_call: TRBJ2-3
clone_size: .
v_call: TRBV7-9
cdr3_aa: CASPPPRERDTQYF

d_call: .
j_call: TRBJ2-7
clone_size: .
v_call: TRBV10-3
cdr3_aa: CATASSYEQYF

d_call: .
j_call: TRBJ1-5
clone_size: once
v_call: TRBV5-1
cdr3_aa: CASSFSGSQPQHF

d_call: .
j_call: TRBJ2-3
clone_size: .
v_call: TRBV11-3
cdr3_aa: CASSPRYGSTDTQYF